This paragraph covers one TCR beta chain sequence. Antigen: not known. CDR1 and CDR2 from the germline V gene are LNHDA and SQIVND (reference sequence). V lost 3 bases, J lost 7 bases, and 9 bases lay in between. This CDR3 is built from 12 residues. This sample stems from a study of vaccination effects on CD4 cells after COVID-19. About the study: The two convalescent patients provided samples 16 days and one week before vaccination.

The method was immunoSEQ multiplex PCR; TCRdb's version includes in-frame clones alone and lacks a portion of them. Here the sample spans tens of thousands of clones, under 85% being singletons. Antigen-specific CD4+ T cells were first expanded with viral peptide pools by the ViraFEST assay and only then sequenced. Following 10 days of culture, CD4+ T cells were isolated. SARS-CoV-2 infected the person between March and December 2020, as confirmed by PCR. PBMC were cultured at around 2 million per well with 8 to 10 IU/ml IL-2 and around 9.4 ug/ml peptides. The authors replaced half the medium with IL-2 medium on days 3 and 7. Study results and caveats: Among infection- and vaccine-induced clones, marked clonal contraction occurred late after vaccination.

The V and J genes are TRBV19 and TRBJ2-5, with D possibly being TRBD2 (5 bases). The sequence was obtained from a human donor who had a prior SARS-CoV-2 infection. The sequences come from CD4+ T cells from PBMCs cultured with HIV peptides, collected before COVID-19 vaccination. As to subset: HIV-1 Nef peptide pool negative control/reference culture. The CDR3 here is CASSIVRGTQYF. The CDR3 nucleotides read TGTGCCAGTAGTATTGTCCGGGGGACCCAGTACTTC.